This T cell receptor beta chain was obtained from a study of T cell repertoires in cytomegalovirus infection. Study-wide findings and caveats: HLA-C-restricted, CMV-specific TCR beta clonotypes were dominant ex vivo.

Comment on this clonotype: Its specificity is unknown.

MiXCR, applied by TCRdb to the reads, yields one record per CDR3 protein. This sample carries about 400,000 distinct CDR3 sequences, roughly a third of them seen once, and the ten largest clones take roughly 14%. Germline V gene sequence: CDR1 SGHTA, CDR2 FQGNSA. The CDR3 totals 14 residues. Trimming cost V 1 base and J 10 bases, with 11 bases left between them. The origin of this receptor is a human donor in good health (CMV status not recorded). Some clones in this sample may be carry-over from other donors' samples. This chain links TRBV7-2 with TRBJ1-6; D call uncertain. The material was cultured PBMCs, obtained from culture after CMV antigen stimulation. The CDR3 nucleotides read TGTGCCAGCAGCTTAGAGAAGGGAGGCTCACCCCTCCACTTT. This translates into CASSLEKGGSPLHF.